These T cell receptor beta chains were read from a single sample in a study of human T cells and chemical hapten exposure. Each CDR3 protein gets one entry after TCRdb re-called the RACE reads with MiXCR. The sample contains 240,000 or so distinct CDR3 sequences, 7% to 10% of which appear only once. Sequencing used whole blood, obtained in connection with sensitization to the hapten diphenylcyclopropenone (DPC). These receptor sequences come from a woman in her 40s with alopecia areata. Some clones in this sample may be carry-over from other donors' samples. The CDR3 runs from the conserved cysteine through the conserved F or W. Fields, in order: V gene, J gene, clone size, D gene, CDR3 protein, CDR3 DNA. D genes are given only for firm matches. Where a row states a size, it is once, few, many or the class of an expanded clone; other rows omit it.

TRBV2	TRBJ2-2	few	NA	CASNTRQAGELFF	TGTGCCAGCAATACGAGACAGGCCGGGGAGCTGTTTTTT
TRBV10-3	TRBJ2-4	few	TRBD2	CASSPAGQLAKNIQYF	TGTGCCAGCTCCCCAGCGGGGCAGTTAGCCAAAAACATTCAGTACTTC
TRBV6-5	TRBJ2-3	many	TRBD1	CASSYRPGGISTDTQYF	TGTGCCAGCAGTTACAGACCAGGGGGCATTAGCACAGATACGCAGTATTTT
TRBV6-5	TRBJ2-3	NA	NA	CASSSHSDTQYF	TGTGCCAGCAGTTCCCACTCAGATACGCAGTATTTT
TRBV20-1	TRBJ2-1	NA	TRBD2	CSAPGTSLGEQFF	TGCAGTGCTCCCGGGACTAGCCTGGGTGAGCAGTTCTTC
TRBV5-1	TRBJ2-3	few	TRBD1	CASSFGTGPSTDTQYF	TGCGCCAGCAGCTTCGGGACAGGTCCGAGCACAGATACGCAGTATTTT
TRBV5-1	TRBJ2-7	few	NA	CASSLVPGGYEQYF	TGCGCCAGCAGCTTGGTACCAGGGGGGTACGAGCAGTACTTC
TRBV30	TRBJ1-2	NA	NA	CAWRGPGGSYGYTF	TGTGCCTGGAGAGGTCCGGGGGGGAGCTATGGCTACACCTTC
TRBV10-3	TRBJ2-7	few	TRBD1	CAIRAGTGTSYEQYF	TGTGCCATCAGGGCCGGGACAGGGACGTCCTACGAGCAGTACTTC
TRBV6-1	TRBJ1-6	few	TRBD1	CASTRDRGKATPLHF	TGTGCCAGCACTAGGGACAGGGGGAAGGCGACACCCCTCCACTTT
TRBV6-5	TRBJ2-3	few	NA	CASGPRGSTDTQYF	TGTGCCAGCGGACCCAGGGGAAGCACAGATACGCAGTATTTT
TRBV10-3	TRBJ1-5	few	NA	CAISQTGSNQPQHF	TGTGCCATCAGCCAGACGGGAAGCAATCAGCCCCAGCATTTT
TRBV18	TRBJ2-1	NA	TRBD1	CASSPISGGNEQFF	TGTGCCAGCTCACCAATTTCAGGGGGCAATGAGCAGTTCTTC
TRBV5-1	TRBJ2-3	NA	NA	CASSADGRRRTDTQYF	TGCGCCAGCAGCGCAGACGGCCGGCGACGCACAGATACGCAGTATTTT
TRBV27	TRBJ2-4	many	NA	CASSLSYEKNIQYF	TGTGCCAGCAGTTTATCCTACGAGAAAAACATTCAGTACTTC
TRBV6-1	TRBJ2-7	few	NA	CASSESRGLQYF	TGTGCCAGCAGTGAATCTCGAGGGCTCCAGTACTTC
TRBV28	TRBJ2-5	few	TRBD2	CASCGLAGEETQYF	TGTGCCAGCTGCGGACTAGCGGGCGAAGAGACCCAGTACTTC
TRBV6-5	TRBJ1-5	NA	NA	CASSSSRGGNRYF	TGTGCCAGCAGTTCCTCGAGGGGGGGGAACAGGTATTTT
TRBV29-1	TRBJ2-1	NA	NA	CSVHLQGRGTRNEQFF	TGCAGCGTCCACTTGCAGGGCAGAGGGACAAGGAATGAGCAGTTCTTC
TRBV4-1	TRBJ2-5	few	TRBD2	CASSPGSSGGETQYF	TGCGCCAGCAGCCCAGGATCTAGCGGGGGAGAGACCCAGTACTTC
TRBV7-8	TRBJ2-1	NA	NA	CASSLRVSVVAYNEQFF	TGTGCCAGCAGCTTACGGGTTAGCGTGGTCGCCTACAATGAGCAGTTCTTC
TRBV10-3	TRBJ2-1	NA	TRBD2	CAISDFETSGRAGEQFF	TGTGCCATCAGTGATTTCGAGACTAGCGGGAGGGCCGGTGAGCAGTTCTTC
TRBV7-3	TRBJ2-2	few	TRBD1	CASRRTGAGELFF	TGTGCCAGCAGAAGGACAGGGGCCGGGGAGCTGTTTTTT
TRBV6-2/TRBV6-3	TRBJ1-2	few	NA	CASSHQAPYGYTF	TGTGCCAGCAGTCACCAGGCACCCTATGGCTACACCTTC
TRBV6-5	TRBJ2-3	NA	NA	CASTKRDTDTQYF	TGTGCCAGCACCAAAAGGGACACAGATACGCAGTATTTT
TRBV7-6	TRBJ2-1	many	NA	CASSSTSAGLYNEQFF	TGTGCCAGCAGCTCCACCTCGGCGGGCCTATACAATGAGCAGTTCTTC
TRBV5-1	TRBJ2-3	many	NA	CASSGRRDASTDTQYF	TGCGCCAGCAGCGGACGCAGGGATGCTAGCACAGATACGCAGTATTTT
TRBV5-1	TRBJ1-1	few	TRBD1	CASSPATRTGVPNTEAFF	TGCGCCAGCAGCCCCGCCACTAGGACAGGGGTCCCGAACACTGAAGCTTTCTTT
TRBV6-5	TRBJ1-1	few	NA	CASSFGSGIEAFF	NA
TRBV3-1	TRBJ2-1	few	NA	CASSLGTNWAHEQFF	TGTGCCAGCAGCCTAGGGACCAATTGGGCGCATGAGCAGTTCTTC
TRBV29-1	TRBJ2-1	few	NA	CSVGSGYEQFF	TGCAGCGTCGGCAGCGGGTACGAGCAGTTCTTC
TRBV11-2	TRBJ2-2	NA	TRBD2	CASSLAPRGSGSNIGELFF	TGTGCCAGCAGCTTAGCCCCTCGAGGTAGCGGGAGTAATATCGGGGAGCTGTTTTTT
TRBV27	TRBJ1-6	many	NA	CASSVRPGNSPLHF	TGTGCCAGCAGCGTAAGGCCGGGGAATTCACCCCTCCACTTT
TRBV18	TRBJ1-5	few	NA	CASSPRGRGPGDQPQHF	TGTGCCAGCTCACCTCGGGGCCGGGGGCCAGGAGATCAGCCCCAGCATTTT
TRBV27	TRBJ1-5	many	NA	CASSWARDRLNQPQHF	TGTGCCAGCAGCTGGGCTCGAGACAGGCTCAATCAGCCCCAGCATTTT
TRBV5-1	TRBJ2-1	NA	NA	CASTLGQYEQFF	TGCGCCAGCACCCTAGGCCAGTATGAGCAGTTCTTC
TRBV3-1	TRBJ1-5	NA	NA	CASSQNWGPDQPQHF	TGTGCCAGCAGCCAGAACTGGGGGCCGGATCAGCCCCAGCATTTT
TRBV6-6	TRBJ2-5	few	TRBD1	CASSLYRGRETQYF	TGTGCCAGCAGCCTTTACAGGGGGCGAGAGACCCAGTACTTC
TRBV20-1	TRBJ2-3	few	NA	CSAREVDTQYF	TGCAGTGCTAGGGAGGTAGATACGCAGTATTTT
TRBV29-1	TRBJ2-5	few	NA	CSVPQPQYQETQYF	TGCAGCGTTCCCCAACCCCAGTACCAAGAGACCCAGTACTTC
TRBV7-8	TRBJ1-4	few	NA	CASSPGRTNEKLFF	TGTGCCAGCAGCCCCGGGAGAACTAATGAAAAACTGTTTTTT
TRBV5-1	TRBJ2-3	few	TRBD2	CASNPKIPGTSGTGTQYF	TGCGCCAGCAACCCAAAGATCCCCGGGACTAGCGGGACGGGTACGCAGTATTTT
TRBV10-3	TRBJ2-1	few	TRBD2	CAIMSSGNEQFF	TGTGCCATCATGTCTAGCGGTAATGAGCAGTTCTTC
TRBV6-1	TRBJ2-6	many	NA	CASSIQGTSGANVLTF	TGTGCCAGCAGCATACAGGGAACCTCTGGGGCCAACGTCCTGACTTTC
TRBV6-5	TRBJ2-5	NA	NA	CASSTGPRRETQYF	TGTGCCAGCAGCACGGGCCCCCGGAGAGAGACCCAGTACTTC